The 29 T cell receptor beta chains listed next were all sequenced from one sample in a study of cytomegalovirus exposure and HLA in healthy donors. The PCR used 60 Vbeta and 13 Jbeta primers. Measured with immunoSEQ multiplex PCR; TCRdb has only the in-frame clones, and not every one. The sample has around 140,000 clones; around three quarters are singletons. Sequenced material: PBMCs. The receptors come from a man in his forties or fifties in good health and CMV-seronegative.

This chain uses TRBV30 with TRBJ1-6; D possibly corresponds to TRBD1 (6 bases). From germline, CDR1 is GTSNPN and CDR2 SVGIG (reference sequence). V was pared by 0 bases and J by 9 bases, with 15 bases between. The length of the CDR3 is 15 residues. The CDR3 nucleotides read TGTGCCTGGAGTGTGTCCTCAGGGGCGAGTTCACCCCTCCACTTT. It codes for CAWSVSSGASSPLHF.

The gene calls are TRBV27 and TRBJ2-7; D not certain. V was shortened by 3 bases and J by 0 bases, with 9 bases between the two germline ends. Germline values: CDR1 MNHEY, CDR2 SMNVEV (reference sequence). The CDR3 sequence is 14 residues long. The CDR3 region is CASSFAQDSYEQYF. The DNA for the CDR3 is TGTGCCAGCAGTTTCGCGCAGGACTCCTACGAGCAGTACTTC.

Only a few counts were recorded for this clone. The rearrangement uses TRBV27 and TRBJ1-1, with D tentatively TRBD1 (6 bases). Germline V CDR1 and CDR2: MNHEY, SMNVEV (reference sequence). The CDR3 totals 13 residues. V lost 3 bases, J lost 5 bases, and 10 bases lay in between. In DNA form, the CDR3 reads TGTGCCAGCAGTTTGAGGGGGAGTACTGAAGCTTTCTTT. Translating it yields CASSLRGSTEAFF.

The chain recombines TRBV28 with TRBJ1-6, with 9 bases matching TRBD1. Unmatched junction bases numbered 5, after V lost 6 bases and J lost 8 bases. CDR1 MDHEN and CDR2 SYDVKM come from the germline V gene. This CDR3 comprises 14 residues. The CDR3 nucleotides read TGTGCCAGCAGATTCGGACAGGGGTATTCACCCCTCCACTTT. It translates to CASRFGQGYSPLHF.

This clone appeared a few times. This chain joins TRBV7-7 and TRBJ2-7, with D possibly matching TRBD2 (7 bases). Trimming removed 3 bases at V and 4 bases at J, with 10 bases between. The germline V gene encodes CDR1 SSHAT and CDR2 FNYEAQ (reference sequence). The CDR3 length is 13 residues. CDR3 bases: TGTGCCAGCAGCTTTAAGGGGGGGTACGAGCAGTACTTC. Protein product: CASSFKGGYEQYF.

This clone was seen more than once but under ten times. The chain couples TRBV4-1 to TRBJ2-7, with 7 bases matching TRBD1. Germline V CDR1 and CDR2: MGHRA, YSYEKL. This CDR3 has 18 amino acids. V was pared by 1 base and J by 1 base, with 13 bases of the junction left unmatched. In DNA, the CDR3 is TGCGCCAGCAGCCAAGTATTAGTAGGGGGCTTCCTATCCTACGAGCAGTACTTC. It translates to CASSQVLVGGFLSYEQYF.

J is TRBJ2-5 and V is TRBV6-1; TRBD1 agrees at 8 bases. Germline loops: CDR1 MNHNS, CDR2 SASEGT. V lost 6 bases to trimming and J lost 3 bases; unmatched junction nucleotides: 6. CDR3 length equals 14 residues. CDR3 DNA: TGTGCCAGCAGAGGACAGGGTGGAGAAGAGACCCAGTACTTC. Its protein product is CASRGQGGEETQYF.

This chain connects TRBV7-9 to TRBJ1-2; D is perhaps TRBD1 (5 bases). The germline CDR1 and CDR2 sequences are SEHNR and FQNEAQ (reference sequence). V was clipped by 7 bases and J by 8 bases, with 17 bases between them. The CDR3 has 13 residues. The CDR3 protein is CASTSPGGTGYTF. The CDR3 region has the DNA TGTGCCAGCACCTCCCCGGGGGGGACCGGCTACACCTTC.

The V call is TRBV16, the J call TRBJ1-3, with 7 bases lining up with TRBD1. This CDR3 has 15 amino acids. The germline CDR1 and CDR2 sequences are KGHSY and FQNENV. Germline trimming cut 7 bases from V and 4 bases from J; bases unmatched to any gene: 10. CDR3 DNA sequence: TGTGCCAGCAAAAATGACAGGGAAGCCGGAAACACCATATATTTT. Its translation is CASKNDREAGNTIYF.

The CDR3: CASSLSPSYEQYF. CDR3 coding DNA: TGTGCCAGCAGTTTATCACCGTCCTACGAGCAGTACTTC. This chain links TRBV27 with TRBJ2-5; D unresolved. Matching the DNA end better, TRBJ2-7 makes the J call doubtful. CDR1 MNHEY and CDR2 SMNVEV come from the germline V gene (reference sequence). The CDR3 spans 13 residues.

This rearrangement joins TRBV28 to TRBJ1-6; 8 bases are a match to TRBD1. Losses at the gene ends were 11 bases for V and 7 bases for J; bases not matched to a gene: 4. There are 12 residues in the CDR3. CDR1 and CDR2 from the germline V gene are MDHEN and SYDVKM. CDR3 residues: CACQGANSPLHF. For the CDR3, the DNA is TGTGCCTGTCAGGGGGCGAATTCACCCCTCCACTTT.

This clone was detected only a few times. This chain uses TRBV5-1 with TRBJ1-1, with a weak D call TRBD1 (6 bases). This CDR3 is 16 amino acids long. V lost 3 bases and J lost 1, with 16 bases in between. Germline-derived CDR1 and CDR2 are SGHRS and YFSETQ. CDR3 DNA: TGCGCCAGCAGCTCGACGCCCCAGGGGCAGAACACTGAAGCTTTCTTT. Amino acids: CASSSTPQGQNTEAFF.

The rearrangement links TRBV7-8 to TRBJ2-3; D unresolved. Germline assignment: CDR1 SGHVS and CDR2 FQNEAQ. V lost 2 bases and J 5 bases, leaving 5 bases between the germline ends. This CDR3 region has 12 residues. In nucleotides, the CDR3 is TGTGCCAGCAGCTTACCCGTAGATACGCAGTATTTT. Its translation is CASSLPVDTQYF.

The table lists this clone with a few counts. The V and J genes are TRBV5-1 and TRBJ2-3; a possible D gene is TRBD1 (7 bases). The germline CDR1 and CDR2 sequences are SGHRS and YFSETQ. The CDR3 runs to 16 residues. V was cut by 0 bases and J by 5 bases, with 16 bases left in between. The CDR3, as DNA: TGCGCCAGCAGCTTGGCCGGGCAGGGGGGAAAAGATACGCAGTATTTT. This encodes CASSLAGQGGKDTQYF. Complete variable domain (other parts from reference TRBV5-1 and TRBJ2-3): KAGVTQTPRYLIKTRGQQVTLSCSPISGHRSVSWYQQTPGQGLQFLFEYFSETQRNKGNFPGRFSGRQFSNSRSEMNVSTLELGDSALYLCASSLAGQGGKDTQYFGPGTRLTVL.

This clone has only one observation. V and J are TRBV7-6 and TRBJ2-1, with D perhaps matching TRBD1 (6 bases). The V gene lost 5 bases and the J gene lost 0 bases, with 14 bases spanning the gap. The germline gives CDR1 SGHVS, CDR2 FNYEAQ. CDR3 length: 16 residues. This CDR3 reads CASSPYGQPSYNEQFF. The CDR3 nucleotides read TGTGCCAGCAGCCCATATGGACAGCCCTCCTACAATGAGCAGTTCTTC.

The table lists this clone with a few counts. This chain connects TRBV13 to TRBJ2-2; 8 positions match TRBD2. CDR1 and CDR2 from the germline V gene are PRHDT and FYEKMQ (reference sequence). The junction had 14 bases not matched to a gene; V was cut back by 5 bases and J by 6 bases. This CDR3 contains 17 residues. This CDR3 is CASSLPGGTSRSGELFF. The CDR3 bases are TGTGCCAGCAGCCTACCTGGGGGGACTAGTCGGTCCGGGGAGCTGTTTTTT. Complete variable domain (other parts from reference TRBV13 and TRBJ2-2): AAGVIQSPRHLIKEKRETATLKCYPIPRHDTVYWYQQGPGQDPQFLISFYEKMQSDKGSIPDRFSAQQFSDYHSELNMSSLELGDSALYFCASSLPGGTSRSGELFFGEGSRLTVL.

This clone came up once. The V and J genes are TRBV28 and TRBJ2-1, with TRBD1 as a possible D gene (7 bases). CDR3 length: 19 amino acids. Trimming left V 3 bases short and J 5 bases short, with 26 bases between. CDR1 is MDHEN and CDR2 is SYDVKM in the germline V gene. The CDR3 region has the DNA TGTGCCAGCAGTTTTTCCGTTGGGACAGCGGGCCCGGCCGACAATGAGCAGTTCTTC. As protein: CASSFSVGTAGPADNEQFF.

The V gene is TRBV11-2, the J gene TRBJ2-1, with a weak D call TRBD1 (5 bases). V lost 5 bases and J 5 bases, leaving 13 bases between the germline ends. This CDR3 contains 14 residues. Germline CDR1 reads SGHAT; CDR2 reads FQNNGV. CDR3 loop: CASSPMTVNNEQFF. In nucleotides, the CDR3 is TGTGCCAGCAGCCCGATGACAGTGAACAATGAGCAGTTCTTC.

The genes are TRBV5-6 and TRBJ2-6; no reliable D call. The CDR3 totals 15 residues. CDR1 and CDR2 (germline): SGHDT, YYEEEE. Trimming took off 0 bases at V and 0 bases at J, with 4 bases between the two ends. CDR3: CASSLGGSGANVLTF. The CDR3 coding sequence is TGTGCCAGCAGCTTGGGCGGCTCTGGGGCCAACGTCCTGACTTTC.

The chain is built from TRBV7-2 and TRBJ2-7; unclear D gene. V was trimmed by 1 base and J by 12 bases, leaving 13 bases between them. In germline, CDR1 is SGHTA, CDR2 FQGNSA. This CDR3 has 12 amino acids. The CDR3 region has the DNA TGTGCCAGCAGCTTAGATAACGTACGAGGGTACTTC. Its protein product is CASSLDNVRGYF.

This chain's CDR3 is CASSRGRGVEETQYF. In nucleotides, the CDR3 is TGTGCCAGCTCCCGCGGTCGGGGAGTAGAGGAGACCCAGTACTTC. The chain recombines TRBV18 with TRBJ2-5; TRBD2 is a possible D gene (5 bases). V was trimmed by 6 bases and J by 5 bases, leaving 19 bases between them. This CDR3 spans 15 amino acids. Germline CDR1 KGHSH, CDR2 LQKENI.

This clone came up a few times. Other DNA sequences in this sample translate to the same CDR3. The V gene is TRBV5-4, the J gene TRBJ2-7, with 7 bases aligning to TRBD1. The length of the CDR3 is 13 residues. V trimming: 4 bases; J trimming: 3 bases; junction bases outside the gene matches: 4. The V gene's germline CDR1 is SGHNT and CDR2 YYREEE (reference sequence). CDR3 residues: CASSARDSYEQYF. Here the CDR3 DNA reads TGTGCCAGCAGCGCCCGGGACAGCTACGAGCAGTACTTC.

The rearrangement uses TRBV2 and TRBJ2-2; maybe TRBD1 (5 bases). This CDR3 is 16 amino acids long. The V gene's germline CDR1 is SNHLY and CDR2 FYNNEI. V was clipped by 1 base and J by 4 bases, with 13 bases between them. Here the CDR3 reads CASSEVGRAATGELFF. The DNA for the CDR3 is TGTGCCAGCAGTGAAGTGGGCAGGGCGGCCACCGGGGAGCTGTTTTTT.

The chain employs TRBV7-9 and TRBJ2-4; unclear D gene. Germline CDR1 reads SEHNR; CDR2 reads FQNEAQ (reference sequence). The CDR3 consists of 16 residues. Between the trimmed V and J ends, which lost 5 bases and 0 bases, there was a span of 14 bases. The CDR3 DNA reads TGTGCCAGCAGCCACACAGAGTCTCTAGCCAAAAACATTCAGTACTTC. Amino acid sequence: CASSHTESLAKNIQYF.

J is TRBJ2-1 and V is TRBV2; TRBD2 aligns across 15 bases. Germline CDR1 and CDR2: SNHLY and FYNNEI. The J segment lost 9 bases and the V segment lost 1 base, leaving 7 bases of the junction unmatched. This CDR3 is built from 17 residues. CDR3 nucleotides: TGTGCCAGCAGTGAAGGAGGGGGACTAGCGGGAGGTTTTGAGCAGTTCTTC. Amino acid sequence: CASSEGGGLAGGFEQFF.

The V call is TRBV7-6, the J call TRBJ1-4, with 7 bases lining up with TRBD1. The V gene's germline CDR1 is SGHVS and CDR2 FNYEAQ. There are 16 residues in the CDR3. J lost 2 bases, V lost 5 bases, and 8 bases had no gene match. CDR3 region: CASSRDQGGTNEKLFF. The CDR3 DNA follows: TGTGCCAGCAGCCGCGATCAAGGGGGCACTAATGAAAAACTGTTTTTT.

The chain combines TRBV28 with TRBJ1-4, with 9 bases aligning to TRBD1. The germline gives CDR1 MDHEN, CDR2 SYDVKM. Unmatched junction bases numbered 1, after V lost 4 bases and J lost 4 bases. The CDR3 is made up of 14 amino acids. CDR3 nucleotide sequence: TGTGCCAGCAGTTGGGGACAGGGTAATGAAAAACTGTTTTTT. Amino acids: CASSWGQGNEKLFF.

The V gene is TRBV7-2, the J gene TRBJ2-1, with D tentatively TRBD1 (6 bases). The CDR3 has 15 amino acids. Trimming removed 3 bases at V and 6 bases at J, with 15 bases between. Germline assignment: CDR1 SGHTA and CDR2 FQGNSA. The CDR3 reads CASSFTGYSANEQFF. The DNA of the CDR3 is TGTGCCAGCAGCTTTACAGGGTACTCCGCCAATGAGCAGTTCTTC. The full variable domain, with the rest looked up from reference TRBV7-2 and TRBJ2-1, is GAGVSQSPSNKVTEKGKDVELRCDPISGHTALYWYRQSLGQGLEFLIYFQGNSAPDKSGLPSDRFSAERTGGSVSTLTIQRTQQEDSAVYLCASSFTGYSANEQFFGPGTRLTVL.

A note on this clone: The same CDR3 is also encoded by other DNA sequences in this sample. This sequence joins TRBV28 and TRBJ1-3; a possible D gene is TRBD1 (5 bases). The germline V and J ends were trimmed by 4 bases and 4 bases, with 8 bases remaining between them. CDR1 MDHEN and CDR2 SYDVKM come from the germline V gene. This CDR3 region has 13 residues. CDR3 in amino acids: CASSSGFGNTIYF. Written as DNA, the CDR3 is TGTGCCAGCAGTTCAGGGTTCGGAAACACCATATATTTT.